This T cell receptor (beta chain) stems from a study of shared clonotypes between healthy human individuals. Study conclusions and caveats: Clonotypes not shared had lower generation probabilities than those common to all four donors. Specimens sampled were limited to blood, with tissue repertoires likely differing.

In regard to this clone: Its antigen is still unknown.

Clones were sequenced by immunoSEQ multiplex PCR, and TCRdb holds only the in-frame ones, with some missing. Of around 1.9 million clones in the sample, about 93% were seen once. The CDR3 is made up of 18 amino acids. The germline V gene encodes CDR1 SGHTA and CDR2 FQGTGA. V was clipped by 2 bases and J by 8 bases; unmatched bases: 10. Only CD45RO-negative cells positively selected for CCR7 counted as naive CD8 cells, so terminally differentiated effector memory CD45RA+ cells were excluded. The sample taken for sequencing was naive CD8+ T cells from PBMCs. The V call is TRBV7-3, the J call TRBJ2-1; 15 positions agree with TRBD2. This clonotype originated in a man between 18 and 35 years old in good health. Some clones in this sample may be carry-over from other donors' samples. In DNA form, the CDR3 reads TGTGCCAGCAGCTTAGTAGGGACTAGCGGGGGGCCAATGGATGAGCAGTTCTTC. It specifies CASSLVGTSGGPMDEQFF.